This note documents a single T cell receptor beta chain sequence. The data were obtained in a study of blood T cell repertoires in COVID-19. Sequencing was performed with immunoSEQ multiplex PCR; in TCRdb, only in-frame clones are kept and a portion is missing. Among roughly 41,000 clones listed, 88% were seen once. From germline, CDR1 is SGHVS and CDR2 FQNEAQ. CDR3 size: 13 residues. The V end lost 4 bases, the J end lost 6 bases, and 10 bases lay between the germline ends. This chain uses TRBV7-8 with TRBJ2-1, with D unresolved. Specimen: peripheral blood. This clonotype was obtained from a man in his sixties with active COVID-19. The CDR3 DNA is TGTGCCAGCAGCTCAGCAATCGTCAATGAGCAGTTCTTC. Amino acids: CASSSAIVNEQFF.